Listed below are T cell receptor beta chains from one sample, sequenced in a study of T cell responses to AZD1222 COVID-19 vaccine. Produced via immunoSEQ multiplex PCR; TCRdb's table is partial and in-frame only. The data show around 120,000 clones, 80% to 90% seen once. The sample here was peripheral blood, taken on day 0 of MenACWY control vaccination. The receptors were gathered from an adult in good health. The CDR3 runs from the conserved cysteine through the conserved F or W. D genes are given only for firm matches. The size of a clone is reported for some rows only, either as once, few or many, or as a class for expanded clones.

clone_size d_call j_call v_call cdr3_aa cdr3_nt
NA NA TRBJ2-7 TRBV6-5 CASSPRDIPYEQYF TGTGCCAGCAGCCCAAGGGACATACCCTACGAGCAGTACTTC
NA TRBD1 TRBJ1-6 TRBV3-1/TRBV3-2 CASSRGQGRSPLHF TGTGCCAGCAGCCGGGGACAGGGAAGATCACCCCTCCACTTT
NA TRBD1 TRBJ1-2 TRBV7-9 CASSLQGARYGYTF TGTGCCAGCAGCTTACAGGGGGCGAGATATGGCTACACCTTC
NA NA TRBJ1-6 TRBV21-1 CASSPGQGAHPLHF TGTGCCAGCAGCCCCGGACAGGGGGCGCACCCCCTCCACTTT
NA NA TRBJ2-7 TRBV7-9 CASSFGGNTYEQYF TGTGCCAGCAGCTTTGGGGGGAATACCTACGAGCAGTACTTC
NA NA TRBJ1-2 TRBV7-8 CASSLQGYGYTF TGTGCCAGCAGCCTACAGGGATATGGCTACACCTTC
NA TRBD2 TRBJ2-3 TRBV27 CASSSLSGRRSDTQYF TGTGCCAGCAGTTCCCTTAGCGGGAGGAGGTCAGATACGCAGTATTTT
NA TRBD1 TRBJ1-5 TRBV5-4 CASSSGTGRNQPQHF TGTGCCAGCAGCTCCGGGACAGGGCGCAATCAGCCCCAGCATTTT
NA TRBD2 TRBJ2-2 TRBV25-1 CASSEGTSDTGELFF TGTGCCAGCAGTGAAGGGACTAGCGACACCGGGGAGCTGTTTTTT
NA NA TRBJ1-2 TRBV4-1 CASSQLTGSANYGYTF TGCGCCAGCAGCCAATTAACAGGGAGCGCTAACTATGGCTACACCTTC
NA NA TRBJ2-1 TRBV9 CASSVGDSPNEQFF TGTGCCAGCAGCGTAGGAGATTCCCCTAATGAGCAGTTCTTC
NA NA TRBJ2-3 TRBV5-1 CASSLGRPSSTDTQYF TGCGCCAGCAGCTTGGGCCGGCCCTCTAGCACAGATACGCAGTATTTT
NA TRBD1 TRBJ1-6 TRBV5-1 CASRPGTGVSPLHF TGCGCCAGCAGACCCGGGACAGGGGTCTCACCCCTCCACTTT
once NA TRBJ2-3 TRBV7-3 CASSPTGPPGDTQYF TGTGCCAGCAGCCCAACGGGACCACCGGGAGATACGCAGTATTTT
NA NA TRBJ1-2 TRBV21-1 CASRGGFWGYTF TGTGCCAGCAGAGGGGGGTTCTGGGGCTACACCTTC
NA TRBD1 TRBJ1-6 TRBV5-1 CASSSPGQANSPLHF TGCGCCAGCAGCTCCCCGGGACAGGCTAATTCACCCCTCCACTTT
once TRBD2 TRBJ2-1 TRBV2 CASSPPGLAAVRERNEQFF TGTGCCAGCAGCCCCCCGGGACTAGCTGCTGTGAGAGAGCGCAATGAGCAGTTCTTC
NA TRBD2 TRBJ2-1 TRBV5-1 CASSLTSTSGNEQFF TGCGCCAGCAGCTTAACCTCAACTAGCGGCAATGAGCAGTTCTTC
NA NA TRBJ2-7 TRBV20-1 CSASFSGIGGEQYF TGCAGTGCTAGTTTTTCGGGGATTGGGGGCGAGCAGTACTTC
NA NA TRBJ2-2 TRBV27 CASSYQGGTGELFF TGTGCCAGCAGTTATCAGGGTGGGACCGGGGAGCTGTTTTTT
NA NA TRBJ1-1 TRBV6-5 CASSYALRAANTEAFF TGTGCCAGCAGTTACGCTCTCCGGGCCGCGAACACTGAAGCTTTCTTT
NA TRBD2 TRBJ2-5 TRBV5-1 CASSWDYGPETQYF TGCGCCAGCAGCTGGGACTACGGACCCGAGACCCAGTACTTC
NA TRBD2 TRBJ2-7 TRBV29-1 CSVEREGFYEQYF TGCAGCGTTGAACGGGAGGGGTTCTACGAGCAGTACTTC
NA NA TRBJ2-1 TRBV10-3 CAIRTRTLAGNEQFF TGTGCCATCAGGACGAGGACCTTGGCCGGGAATGAGCAGTTCTTC
once NA TRBJ1-5 TRBV28 CASREKGYQRTDSNQPQHF TGTGCCAGCAGGGAAAAGGGCTATCAAAGGACAGATAGCAATCAGCCCCAGCATTTT
NA NA TRBJ1-2 TRBV12-5 CASGFEGGYTF TGTGCTAGTGGTTTCGAGGGCGGCTACACCTTC
NA TRBD1 TRBJ2-1 TRBV5-1 CASSLETGLFGEQFF TGCGCCAGCAGCTTGGAGACAGGGCTTTTCGGTGAGCAGTTCTTC
NA TRBD2 TRBJ2-7 TRBV19 CASSPLAGGDPYEQYF TGTGCCAGTAGTCCGCTAGCGGGAGGGGATCCCTACGAGCAGTACTTC